This T cell receptor (beta chain) was observed in a study of cytomegalovirus exposure and HLA in healthy donors. Germline V gene lookup returns CDR1 SEHNR and CDR2 FQNEAQ (reference sequence). The CDR3 is made up of 15 amino acids. V was pared by 0 bases and J by 5 bases, with 5 bases of the junction left unmatched. PCR primers comprised 60 Vbeta and 13 Jbeta primers. Method: immunoSEQ multiplex PCR; TCRdb's copy keeps in-frame clones and lacks some. Among over 120,000 clones, approximately 63% were seen once, and the ten largest hold 2.1%. The TCR was taken from a woman aged 55 to 70 in good health and CMV-seropositive. The chain recombines TRBV7-9 with TRBJ2-7; 9 bases align to TRBD2. The sequenced sample consisted of PBMCs. CDR3 sequence reads: CASSLATPSGNEQYF. CDR3 sequence (DNA): TGTGCCAGCAGCTTAGCAACACCTAGCGGGAACGAGCAGTACTTC. Full variable domain (rest looked up from reference TRBV7-9 and TRBJ2-7): DTGVSQNPRHKITKRGQNVTFRCDPISEHNRLYWYRQTLGQGPEFLTYFQNEAQLEKSRLLSDRFSAERPKGSFSTLEIQRTEQGDSAMYLCASSLATPSGNEQYFGPGTRLTVT.